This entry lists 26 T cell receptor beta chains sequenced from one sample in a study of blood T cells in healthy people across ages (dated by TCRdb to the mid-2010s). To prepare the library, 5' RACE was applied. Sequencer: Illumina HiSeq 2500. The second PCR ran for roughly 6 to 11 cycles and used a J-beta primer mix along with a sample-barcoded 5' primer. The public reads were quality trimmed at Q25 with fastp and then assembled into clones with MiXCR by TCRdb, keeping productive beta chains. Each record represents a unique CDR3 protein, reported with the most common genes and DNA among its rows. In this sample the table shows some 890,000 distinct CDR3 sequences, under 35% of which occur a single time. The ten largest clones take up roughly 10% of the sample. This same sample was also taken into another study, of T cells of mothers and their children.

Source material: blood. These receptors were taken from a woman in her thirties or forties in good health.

CDR3 loop: CASSQGGRAEAFF. CDR3 bases: TGCGCCAGCAGCCAAGGTGGGAGAGCTGAAGCTTTCTTT. The genes are TRBV4-3 and TRBJ1-1; D remains unclear. CDR3 length equals 13 residues. Germline CDR1 reads LGHNA; CDR2 reads YSLEER. Trimming took off 1 base at V and 6 bases at J, with 9 bases between the two ends.

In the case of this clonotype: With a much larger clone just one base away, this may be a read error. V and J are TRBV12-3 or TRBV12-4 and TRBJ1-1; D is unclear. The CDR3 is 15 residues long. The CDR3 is CVSSFWNLKNTEAFF. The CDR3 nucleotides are TGTGTCAGCAGTTTCTGGAACCTCAAGAACACTGAAGCTTTCTTT.

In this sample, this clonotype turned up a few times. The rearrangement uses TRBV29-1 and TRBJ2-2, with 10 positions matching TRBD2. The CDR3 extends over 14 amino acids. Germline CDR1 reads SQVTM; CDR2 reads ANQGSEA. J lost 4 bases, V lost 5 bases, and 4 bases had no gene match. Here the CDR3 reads CSVTSGALTGELFF. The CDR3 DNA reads TGCAGCGTTACTAGCGGGGCCCTCACCGGGGAGCTGTTTTTT.

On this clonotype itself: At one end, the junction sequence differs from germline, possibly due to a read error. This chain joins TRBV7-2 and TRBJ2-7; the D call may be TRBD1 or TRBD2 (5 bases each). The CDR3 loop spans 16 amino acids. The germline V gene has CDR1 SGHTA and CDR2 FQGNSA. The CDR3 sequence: CASSFRSGTLAYERYF. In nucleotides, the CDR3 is TGTGCCAGCAGCTTCAGAAGTGGGACGCTAGCCTACGAGCGGTACTTC.

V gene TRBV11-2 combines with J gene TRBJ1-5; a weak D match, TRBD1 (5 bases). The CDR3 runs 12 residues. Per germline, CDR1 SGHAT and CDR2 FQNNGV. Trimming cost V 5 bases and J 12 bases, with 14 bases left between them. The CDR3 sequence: CASSPGGGHQHF. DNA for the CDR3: TGTGCCAGCAGCCCGGGTGGGGGTCACCAGCATTTT.

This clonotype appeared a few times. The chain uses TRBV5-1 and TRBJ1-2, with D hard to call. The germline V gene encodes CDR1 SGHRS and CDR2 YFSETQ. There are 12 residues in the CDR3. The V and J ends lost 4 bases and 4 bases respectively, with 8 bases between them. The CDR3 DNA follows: TGCGCCAGCAGCCCGAGTAGCTATGGCTACACCTTC. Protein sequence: CASSPSSYGYTF.

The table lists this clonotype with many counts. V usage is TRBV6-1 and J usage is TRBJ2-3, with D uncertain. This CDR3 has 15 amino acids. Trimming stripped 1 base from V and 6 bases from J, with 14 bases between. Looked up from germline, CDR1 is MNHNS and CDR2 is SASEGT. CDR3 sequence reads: CASSEDGRLGDTQYF. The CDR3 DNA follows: TGTGCCAGCAGTGAAGATGGACGGTTGGGTGATACGCAGTATTTT.

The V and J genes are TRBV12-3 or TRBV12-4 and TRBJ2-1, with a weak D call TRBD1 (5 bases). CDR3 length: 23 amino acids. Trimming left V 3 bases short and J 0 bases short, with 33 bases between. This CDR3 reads CASSFHINNPRNVGPSSYNEQFF. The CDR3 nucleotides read TGTGCCAGCAGTTTCCACATAAACAACCCCCGGAATGTGGGGCCAAGCTCCTACAATGAGCAGTTCTTC.

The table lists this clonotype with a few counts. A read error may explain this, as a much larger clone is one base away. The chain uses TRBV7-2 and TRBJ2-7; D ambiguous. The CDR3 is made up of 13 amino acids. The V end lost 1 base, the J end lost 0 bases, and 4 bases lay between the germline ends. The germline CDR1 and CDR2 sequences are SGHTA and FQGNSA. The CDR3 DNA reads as TGTACCAGCAGCTTAGTTCCCTCCTACGAGCAGTACTTC. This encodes CTSSLVPSYEQYF.

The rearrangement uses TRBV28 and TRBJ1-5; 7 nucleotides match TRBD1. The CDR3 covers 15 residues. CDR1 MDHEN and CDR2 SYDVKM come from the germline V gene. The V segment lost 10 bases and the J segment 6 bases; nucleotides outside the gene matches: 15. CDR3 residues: CATMSQGKRSQPQHF. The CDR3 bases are TGTGCCACCATGTCACAGGGGAAAAGGAGTCAGCCCCAGCATTTT.

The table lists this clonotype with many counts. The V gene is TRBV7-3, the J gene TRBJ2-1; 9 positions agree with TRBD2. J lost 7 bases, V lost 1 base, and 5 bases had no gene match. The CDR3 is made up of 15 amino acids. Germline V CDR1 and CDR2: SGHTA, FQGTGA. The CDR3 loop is CASSLSGGAFNEQFF. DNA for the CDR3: TGTGCCAGCAGCTTAAGCGGGGGGGCCTTTAATGAGCAGTTCTTC.

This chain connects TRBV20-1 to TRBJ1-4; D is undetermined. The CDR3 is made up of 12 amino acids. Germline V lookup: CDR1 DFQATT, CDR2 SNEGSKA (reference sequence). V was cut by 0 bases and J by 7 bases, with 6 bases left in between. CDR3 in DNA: TGCAGTGCTAGAGATCTATTTGAAAAACTGTTTTTT. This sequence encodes CSARDLFEKLFF.

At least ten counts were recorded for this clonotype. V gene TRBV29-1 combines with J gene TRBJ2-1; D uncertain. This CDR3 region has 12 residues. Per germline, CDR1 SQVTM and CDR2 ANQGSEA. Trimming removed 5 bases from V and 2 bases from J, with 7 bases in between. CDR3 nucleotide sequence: TGCAGCGTTCGGAAAGCCTACAATGAGCAGTTCTTC. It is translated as CSVRKAYNEQFF.

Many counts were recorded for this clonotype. In nucleotides, the CDR3 is TGTGCCAGCAGAGGTCAGGGAACGAACCAGCCCCAGCATTTT. Encoded protein: CASRGQGTNQPQHF. The chain couples TRBV6-1 to TRBJ1-5, with a weak D call TRBD1 (5 bases). The V end lost 6 bases, the J end lost 7 bases, and 16 bases lay between the germline ends. The CDR3 consists of 14 residues. Germline V CDR1 and CDR2: MNHNS, SASEGT.

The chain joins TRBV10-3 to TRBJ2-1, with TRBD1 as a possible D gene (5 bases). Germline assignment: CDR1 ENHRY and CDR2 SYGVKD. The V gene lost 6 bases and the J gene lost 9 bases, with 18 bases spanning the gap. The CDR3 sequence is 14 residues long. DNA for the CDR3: TGTGCCATCAGGACCACAACAGGTGACGGTGAGCAGTTCTTC. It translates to CAIRTTTGDGEQFF.

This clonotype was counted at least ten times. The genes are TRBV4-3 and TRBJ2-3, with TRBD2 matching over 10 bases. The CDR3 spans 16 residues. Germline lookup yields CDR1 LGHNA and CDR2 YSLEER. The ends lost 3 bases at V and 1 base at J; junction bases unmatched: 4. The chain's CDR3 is CASSQSGGAGTDTQYF. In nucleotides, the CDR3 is TGCGCCAGCAGCCAGAGCGGGGGGGCCGGCACAGATACGCAGTATTTT.

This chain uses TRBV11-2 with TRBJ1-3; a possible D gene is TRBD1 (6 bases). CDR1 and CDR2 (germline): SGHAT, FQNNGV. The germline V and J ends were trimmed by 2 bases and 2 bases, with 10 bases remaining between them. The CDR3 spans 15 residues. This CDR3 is CASSLTGSPGNTIYF. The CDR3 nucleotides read TGTGCCAGCAGCTTAACAGGGTCCCCTGGAAACACCATATATTTT.

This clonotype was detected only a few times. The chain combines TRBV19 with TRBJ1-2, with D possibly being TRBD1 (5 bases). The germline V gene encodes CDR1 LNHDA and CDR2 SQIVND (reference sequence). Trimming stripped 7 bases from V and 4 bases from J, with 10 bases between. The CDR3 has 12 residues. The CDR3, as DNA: TGTGCCAGTACGAGGGGTACCTATGGCTACACCTTC. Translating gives CASTRGTYGYTF.

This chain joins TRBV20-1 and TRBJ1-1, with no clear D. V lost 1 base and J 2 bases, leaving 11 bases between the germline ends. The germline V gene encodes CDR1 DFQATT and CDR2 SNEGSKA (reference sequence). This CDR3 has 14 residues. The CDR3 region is CSARGFPINTEAFF. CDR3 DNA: TGCAGTGCTAGAGGTTTTCCCATCAACACTGAAGCTTTCTTT.

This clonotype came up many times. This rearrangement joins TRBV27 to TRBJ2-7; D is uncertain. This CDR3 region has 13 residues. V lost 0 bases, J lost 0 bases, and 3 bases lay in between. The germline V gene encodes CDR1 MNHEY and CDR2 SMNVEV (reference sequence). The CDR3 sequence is CASSLSLSYEQYF. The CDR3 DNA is TGTGCCAGCAGTTTATCTCTCTCCTACGAGCAGTACTTC.

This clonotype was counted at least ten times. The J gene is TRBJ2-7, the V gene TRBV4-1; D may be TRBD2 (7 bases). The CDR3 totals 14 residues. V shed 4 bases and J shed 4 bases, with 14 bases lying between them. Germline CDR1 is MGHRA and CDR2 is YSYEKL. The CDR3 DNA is TGCGCCAGCAGCCCCCCTGGGGGGGCTTACGAGCAGTACTTC. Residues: CASSPPGGAYEQYF.

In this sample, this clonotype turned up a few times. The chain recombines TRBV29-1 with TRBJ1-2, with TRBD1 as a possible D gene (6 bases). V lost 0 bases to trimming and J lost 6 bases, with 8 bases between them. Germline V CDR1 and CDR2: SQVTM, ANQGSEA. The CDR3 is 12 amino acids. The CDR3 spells CSVEDPGDGYTF. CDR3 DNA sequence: TGCAGCGTTGAAGATCCAGGGGATGGCTACACCTTC.

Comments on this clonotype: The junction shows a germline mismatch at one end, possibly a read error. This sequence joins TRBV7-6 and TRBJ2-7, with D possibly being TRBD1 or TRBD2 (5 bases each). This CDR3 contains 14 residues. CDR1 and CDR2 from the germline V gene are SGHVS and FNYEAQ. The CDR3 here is CTSSWASSKGDQYF. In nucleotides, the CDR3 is TGTACCAGCAGTTGGGCCTCTTCCAAAGGGGACCAGTACTTC. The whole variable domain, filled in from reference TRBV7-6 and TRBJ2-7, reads GAGVSQSPRYKVTKRGQDVALRCDPISGHVSLYWYRQALGQGPEFLTYFNYEAQQDKSGLPNDRFSAERPEGSISTLTIQRTEQRDSAMYRCTSSWASSKGDQYFGPGTRLTVT.

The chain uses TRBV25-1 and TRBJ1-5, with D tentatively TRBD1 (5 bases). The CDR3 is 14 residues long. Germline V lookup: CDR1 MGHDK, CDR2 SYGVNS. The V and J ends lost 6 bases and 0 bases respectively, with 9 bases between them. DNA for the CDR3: TGTGCCAGCAGGGAGGACAATAGCAATCAGCCCCAGCATTTT. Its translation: CASREDNSNQPQHF.

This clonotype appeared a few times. This chain's CDR3 is CATAGTNYEQYF. In DNA form, the CDR3 reads TGTGCCACCGCGGGGACAAACTACGAGCAGTACTTC. The gene calls are TRBV24-1 and TRBJ2-7, with D possibly being TRBD1 or TRBD2 (6 bases each). Deletions cut 9 bases from V and 3 bases from J, with 11 bases between. Germline V lookup: CDR1 KGHDR, CDR2 SFDVKD. The CDR3 sequence is 12 residues long.

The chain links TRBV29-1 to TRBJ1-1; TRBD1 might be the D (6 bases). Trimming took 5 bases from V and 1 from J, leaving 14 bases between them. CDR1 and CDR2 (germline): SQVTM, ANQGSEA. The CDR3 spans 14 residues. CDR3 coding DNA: TGCAGCGTTATCTCGGCAGGGGCGAACACTGAAGCTTTCTTT. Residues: CSVISAGANTEAFF. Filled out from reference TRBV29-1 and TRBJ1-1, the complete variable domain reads SAVISQKPSRDICQRGTSLTIQCQVDSQVTMMFWYRQQPGQSLTLIATANQGSEATYESGFVIDKFPISRPNLTFSTLTVSNMSPEDSSIYLCSVISAGANTEAFFGQGTRLTVV.